These 8 T cell receptor beta chains share one sample of origin, sequenced in a study of identical twins. In TCRdb, the 5' RACE reads were re-called with MiXCR into one record per CDR3 protein. The sample includes some 500,000 distinct CDR3 sequences, over 11% of them seen just once. The same sample was also studied in work on yellow fever vaccine responses in identical twins.

The material sequenced was CD4+ T cells sorted from blood. The receptors originated from a woman between 18 and 29 years old in good health.

The V and J genes are TRBV9 and TRBJ2-1; TRBD1 matches at 10 bases. Germline V gene lookup returns CDR1 SGDLS and CDR2 YYNGEE. The junction had 5 bases not matched to a gene; V was cut back by 0 bases and J by 5 bases. The CDR3 totals 16 residues. The chain's CDR3 is CASSVGDRGLNNEQFF. The CDR3 DNA sequence: TGTGCCAGCAGCGTAGGGGACAGGGGATTAAACAATGAGCAGTTCTTC.

The chain joins TRBV7-8 to TRBJ2-7, with no clear D. Germline lookup yields CDR1 SGHVS and CDR2 FQNEAQ. The CDR3 has 15 amino acids. The V gene lost 0 bases and the J gene lost 1 base, with 10 bases spanning the gap. CDR3: CASSLADPKSYEQYF. CDR3 in DNA: TGTGCCAGCAGCTTAGCGGACCCAAAGTCCTACGAGCAGTACTTC.

This rearrangement joins TRBV6-1 to TRBJ2-1, with TRBD2 identical over 8 bases. V lost 10 bases to trimming and J lost 0 bases; unmatched junction nucleotides: 5. There are 14 residues in the CDR3. Germline V gene lookup returns CDR1 MNHNS and CDR2 SASEGT. In DNA, the CDR3 is TGTGCCACCCTCCTAGCGGGCTCCTACAATGAGCAGTTCTTC. Amino acid sequence: CATLLAGSYNEQFF.

This clonotype was seen only a few times. This chain links TRBV28 with TRBJ2-3; TRBD1 agrees at 8 bases. V shed 4 bases and J 4 bases; nucleotides not matched to a gene: 7. Germline V gene data show CDR1 as MDHEN and CDR2 as SYDVKM. CDR3 size: 15 residues. CDR3 nucleotides: TGTGCCAGCAGTTATCGGGCAGGGGGCGCAGATACGCAGTATTTT. This sequence encodes CASSYRAGGADTQYF.

V and J are TRBV20-1 and TRBJ2-6, with D perhaps TRBD1 (6 bases). CDR1 and CDR2 (germline): DFQATT, SNEGSKA (reference sequence). The CDR3 is 18 residues long. V was trimmed by 6 bases and J by 0 bases, leaving 21 bases between them. The CDR3 loop reads CSARATHRVYSGANVLTF. CDR3 DNA: TGCAGTGCACGGGCGACACACAGGGTTTACTCTGGGGCCAACGTCCTGACTTTC.

This clonotype came up many times. The rearrangement joins TRBV29-1 to TRBJ2-7; TRBD1 is a possible D gene (6 bases). V gave up 7 bases and J gave up 2 bases, with 12 bases separating them. From germline, CDR1 is SQVTM and CDR2 ANQGSEA. The CDR3 is 12 residues long. This chain's CDR3 is CSALRGTYEQYF. The CDR3, as DNA: TGCAGCGCCCTCAGGGGTACCTACGAGCAGTACTTC.

The chain is built from TRBV20-1 and TRBJ2-5, with 7 bases aligning to TRBD1. The CDR3 extends over 13 amino acids. In germline, CDR1 is DFQATT, CDR2 SNEGSKA (reference sequence). With 6 bases clipped from V and 2 bases from J, the junction kept 6 bases outside the gene matches. The CDR3 here is CSALPGQQETQYF. CDR3 sequence (DNA): TGCAGTGCGTTACCGGGACAGCAAGAGACCCAGTACTTC.

CDR3 sequence (DNA): TGTGCCAGCAGCCCGACTAGCCGCGAGGTTAACATTCAGTACTTC. Its translation: CASSPTSREVNIQYF. The V call is TRBV7-9, the J call TRBJ2-4, with 7 positions matching TRBD2. In germline, CDR1 is SEHNR, CDR2 FQNEAQ (reference sequence). After removal of 5 bases from V and 7 bases from J, the junction contained 11 bases not matched to a gene. The CDR3 runs to 15 residues.